The 16 T cell receptor beta chains given below trace back to one sample, sequenced in a study of molecular identifiers for immune sequencing clone quantification. TCRdb fed the PCR reads into MiXCR, producing one record per CDR3 protein. The sample shows about 100,000 distinct CDR3 sequences, around 20% of them seen only once. The sample comprised naive CD8+ T cells from blood, with Jurkat cell RNA spiked in. Subset in this sample: FACS-sorted CD8+CD4-CCR7+CD45RA+ naive T cells. These receptor sequences come from a human donor in good health. Some libraries in this study had Jurkat cell RNA spiked in.

The CDR3: CASSLWWDSYEQYF. As DNA, the CDR3 is TGTGCCAGCAGTTTATGGTGGGACTCCTACGAGCAGTACTTC. This chain uses TRBV27 with TRBJ2-7; D gene ambiguous. Trimming pared 1 base from V and 0 bases from J, leaving 7 bases between. This CDR3 region has 14 residues. Germline CDR1 and CDR2: MNHEY and SMNVEV (reference sequence).

V gene TRBV7-9 combines with J gene TRBJ2-3; TRBD2 matches at 11 bases. Germline values: CDR1 SEHNR, CDR2 FQNEAQ (reference sequence). The CDR3 extends over 16 amino acids. Trimming took 4 bases from V and 5 from J; bases not matched to a gene: 8. The CDR3 sequence: CASSSFSGGDQDTQYF. As DNA, the CDR3 is TGTGCCAGCAGCTCGTTTAGCGGGGGGGACCAAGATACGCAGTATTTT.

Points on this clonotype: This sequence may be a read error, since a much larger clone differs from it by one base. The gene calls are TRBV7-3 and TRBJ2-3; D may be TRBD2 (6 bases). The CDR3 runs to 15 residues. The germline V and J ends were trimmed by 5 bases and 6 bases, with 18 bases remaining between them. In germline, CDR1 is SGHTA, CDR2 FQGTGA. CDR3 protein: CASSHPLGGDDTQYF. DNA of the CDR3: TGTGCCAGCAGCCACCCGCTTGGCGGGGATGATACGCAGTATTTT.

This clonotype was detected many times. The genes are TRBV6-1 and TRBJ2-7; 10 bases agree with TRBD1. The CDR3 totals 16 residues. After removal of 2 bases from V and 4 bases from J, the junction contained 8 bases not matched to a gene. Germline V CDR1 and CDR2: MNHNS, SASEGT. The CDR3, as DNA: TGTGCCAGCAGTGAACCTTACGACAGGGGGCTTTACGAGCAGTACTTC. This encodes CASSEPYDRGLYEQYF.

The rearrangement uses TRBV10-1 and TRBJ2-5; no reliable D call. The V gene's germline CDR1 is WNHNN and CDR2 SYGVQD (reference sequence). The CDR3 extends over 13 amino acids. V lost 2 bases and J 2 bases, leaving 6 bases between the germline ends. CDR3 DNA: TGCGCCAGCAGTGAGGATGGTCAAGAGACCCAGTACTTC. Amino acid sequence: CASSEDGQETQYF.

In regard to this clonotype: A much larger clone differs from this one at a single base, so this may be a read error. The chain joins TRBV5-5 to TRBJ2-3; TRBD1 aligns across 8 bases. CDR1 and CDR2 (germline): SGHKS, YYEKEE (reference sequence). The CDR3 runs to 17 residues. Here the CDR3 reads CASSLLAAGGSPDTRYF. The CDR3 DNA reads as TGTGCCAGCAGCTTGCTAGCTGCAGGGGGCTCTCCAGATACGCGGTATTTT.

This clonotype was counted many times. This chain uses TRBV20-1 with TRBJ1-1, with 8 positions matching TRBD1. Germline V gene sequence: CDR1 DFQATT, CDR2 SNEGSKA (reference sequence). This CDR3 spans 14 amino acids. With V trimmed by 2 bases and J by 0 bases, 2 bases remained unmatched. CDR3 in amino acids: CSARHRGMNTEAFF. Written as DNA, the CDR3 is TGCAGTGCTAGACACAGGGGGATGAACACTGAAGCTTTCTTT.

The V call is TRBV11-2, the J call TRBJ2-7, with D possibly being TRBD1 (5 bases). The CDR3 length is 17 residues. Germline loops: CDR1 SGHAT, CDR2 FQNNGV. With 2 bases removed from V and 0 bases from J, the gap between germline ends came to 17 bases. The CDR3 loop reads CASSLIGEVPSSYEQYF. In nucleotides, the CDR3 is TGTGCCAGCAGCTTAATAGGGGAAGTCCCCAGCTCCTACGAGCAGTACTTC.

The chain employs TRBV3-1 and TRBJ2-2, with 11 bases identical to TRBD1. Germline V gene sequence: CDR1 LGHDT, CDR2 YNNKEL (reference sequence). This CDR3 is 16 amino acids long. J gave up 6 bases and V 5 bases, and 8 bases lay outside the gene matches. The CDR3 nucleotides read TGTGCCAGCAGCTTTTGGCCGGGACAGGGGGCCGGGGAGCTGTTTTTT. Translation: CASSFWPGQGAGELFF.

This clonotype was recorded a few times. It may be a read error: a sequence one base away is much more abundant. Given the absence of the conserved phenylalanine or tryptophan at the CDR3 end, a read error is likely. The rearrangement joins TRBV27 to TRBJ2-3; D not resolved. This CDR3 comprises 14 residues. Germline-derived CDR1 and CDR2 are MNHEY and SMNVEV (reference sequence). V lost 5 bases, J lost 1 base, and 10 bases lay in between. The CDR3, as DNA: TGTGCCAGCAGTCGAGCGCAGGGCACAGATACGCAGTATTTA. This gives the protein CASSRAQGTDTQYL.

The V call is TRBV29-1, the J call TRBJ2-7; TRBD1 matches at 7 bases. The V gene's germline CDR1 is SQVTM and CDR2 ANQGSEA. This CDR3 comprises 16 residues. V was clipped by 0 bases and J by 2 bases; unmatched bases: 10. CDR3 in DNA: TGCAGCGTTGAAGATGTCGGGACAGTGGACCCCTACGAGCAGTACTTC. This gives the protein CSVEDVGTVDPYEQYF.

V is TRBV2 and J is TRBJ1-5; D perhaps matches TRBD1 (6 bases). This CDR3 has 16 residues. Between the trimmed V and J ends, which lost 0 bases and 3 bases, there was a span of 12 bases. Germline lookup yields CDR1 SNHLY and CDR2 FYNNEI. In nucleotides, the CDR3 is TGTGCCAGCAGTGAAGCGATAGGACAGTACAATCAGCCCCAGCATTTT. Protein sequence: CASSEAIGQYNQPQHF. Complete variable domain (other parts from reference TRBV2 and TRBJ1-5): EPEVTQTPSHQVTQMGQEVILRCVPISNHLYFYWYRQILGQKVEFLVSFYNNEISEKSEIFDDQFSVERPDGSNFTLKIRSTKLEDSAMYFCASSEAIGQYNQPQHFGDGTRLSIL.

This clonotype was seen many times. The chain recombines TRBV27 with TRBJ2-2, with 8 nucleotides matching TRBD2. CDR3 length: 16 residues. V lost 3 bases to trimming and J lost 5 bases; unmatched junction nucleotides: 8. In germline, CDR1 is MNHEY, CDR2 SMNVEV (reference sequence). CDR3 DNA sequence: TGTGCCAGCAGTTTTCACCCGGGACTAGGTACCGGGGAGCTGTTTTTT. Amino acid sequence: CASSFHPGLGTGELFF.

This clonotype was seen many times. The V gene is TRBV29-1, the J gene TRBJ1-4; 9 bases match TRBD1. Germline loops: CDR1 SQVTM, CDR2 ANQGSEA. This CDR3 is 12 amino acids long. With V trimmed by 6 bases and J by 8 bases, 4 bases remained unmatched. In DNA, the CDR3 is TGCAGCGTAGTCGGGACAGGGGAAAAACTGTTTTTT. As protein: CSVVGTGEKLFF.

This clonotype was counted ten times or more. The chain links TRBV4-1 to TRBJ2-7, with TRBD2 matching over 7 bases. Germline trimming cut 1 base from V and 2 bases from J; bases unmatched to any gene: 5. The CDR3 runs to 15 residues. The germline V gene has CDR1 MGHRA and CDR2 YSYEKL. The CDR3 nucleotides read TGCGCCAGCAGCCAAGGACACGGGGGGACCTACGAGCAGTACTTC. It codes for CASSQGHGGTYEQYF.

This clonotype was recorded at least ten times. The V and J genes are TRBV14 and TRBJ2-3; D is perhaps TRBD2 (6 bases). The CDR3 extends over 15 amino acids. In germline, CDR1 is SGHDN, CDR2 FVKESK. V dropped 4 bases and J dropped 2 bases, with 13 bases sitting between them. In DNA form, the CDR3 reads TGTGCCAGCAGCCCCAATAGCGGCAACACAGATACGCAGTATTTT. It translates to CASSPNSGNTDTQYF.